These T cell receptor beta chains were read from a single sample in a study of blood T cell repertoires in COVID-19. Only in-frame clones appear in the TCRdb table, and some are missing; sequencing was by immunoSEQ multiplex PCR. The sample holds 300,000 to 400,000 clones, 88% seen once. Sequencing was done on a sample of peripheral blood. All receptors come from a woman between 65 and 79 years old with COVID-19, enrolled during active disease. CDR3s include the opening cysteine and the closing phenylalanine or tryptophan. A D gene is named only where the DNA matches it firmly. The size of a clone is reported for some rows only, either as once, few or many, or as a class for expanded clones.

>NA|TRBV10-3|TRBJ1-5|NA
CAISDSDGNQPQHF
TGTGCCATCAGTGACTCAGACGGGAATCAGCCCCAGCATTTT
>NA|TRBV7-8|TRBJ2-2|NA
CASSLPANTGELFF
TGTGCCAGCAGCTTACCCGCGAACACCGGGGAGCTGTTTTTT
>NA|TRBV5-6|TRBJ1-2|TRBD1
CASSLFGTGEGPHGYTF
TGTGCCAGCAGCTTGTTCGGGACAGGGGAAGGTCCCCATGGCTACACCTTC
>NA|TRBV5-1|TRBJ1-3|NA
CASSLGGSGNTIYF
TGCGCCAGCAGCTTGGGAGGATCAGGAAACACCATATATTTT
>NA|TRBV30|TRBJ2-1|TRBD2
CAWRPLAGYNEQFF
TGTGCCTGGAGACCGCTAGCGGGGTACAATGAGCAGTTCTTC
>NA|TRBV24-1|TRBJ1-2|NA
CATSDFSGYTF
TGTGCCACCAGTGATTTCTCTGGCTACACCTTC
>NA|TRBV5-1|TRBJ2-1|NA
CASSLTTIEQFF
TGCGCCAGCAGCTTGACCACTATTGAGCAGTTCTTC
>NA|TRBV27|TRBJ2-7|TRBD2
CASSPTYLTSGGQYSSYEQYF
TGTGCCAGCAGTCCCACCTACCTTACTAGCGGGGGCCAATATAGCTCCTACGAGCAGTACTTC
>once|TRBV18|TRBJ2-5|TRBD2
CASSPRLAGGGTQETQYF
TGTGCCAGCTCACCACGACTAGCGGGGGGCGGAACTCAAGAGACCCAGTACTTC
>many|TRBV18|TRBJ1-1|NA
CASSPSGDGSTEAFF
TGTGCCAGCTCACCGTCGGGGGACGGGAGCACTGAAGCTTTCTTT
>NA|TRBV29-1|TRBJ1-2|NA
CSVARDFYGYTF
TGCAGCGTGGCCAGGGACTTTTATGGCTACACCTTC
>NA|TRBV19|TRBJ1-4|TRBD1
CASSTNRGTNEKLFF
TGTGCCAGTAGTACCAACAGGGGGACTAATGAAAAACTGTTTTTT
>NA|TRBV19|TRBJ1-4|TRBD1
CASSIVPGGGTNEKLFF
TGTGCCAGTAGTATAGTTCCAGGGGGAGGAACTAATGAAAAACTGTTTTTT
>NA|TRBV7-9|TRBJ2-3|TRBD2
CASSRLAGTDTQYF
TGTGCCAGCAGTCGACTAGCGGGGACAGATACGCAGTATTTT
>NA|TRBV4-1|TRBJ1-2|NA
CASSQIGQGNYGYTF
TGCGCCAGCAGCCAAATTGGGCAGGGGAACTATGGCTACACCTTC
>NA|TRBV2|TRBJ1-2|NA
CASSDAAGRLGDGYTF
TGTGCCAGCAGTGACGCTGCCGGGAGGCTGGGGGATGGCTACACCTTC
>NA|TRBV5-6|TRBJ2-1|TRBD1
CASSHTDRNEQFF
TGTGCCAGCAGCCATACGGACAGGAATGAGCAGTTCTTC
>NA|TRBV7-2|TRBJ2-1|NA
CASSSNGGHNNEQFF
TGTGCCAGCAGCTCTAACGGGGGGCATAACAATGAGCAGTTCTTC
>NA|TRBV7-9|TRBJ1-3|NA
CASSFGGAGNTIYF
TGTGCCAGCAGCTTCGGGGGAGCTGGAAACACCATATATTTT
>NA|TRBV5-4|TRBJ2-3|TRBD2
CASSRGLTSTDTQYF
TGTGCCAGCAGCCGGGGACTAACTAGCACAGATACGCAGTATTTT
>once|TRBV28|TRBJ2-3|TRBD1
CASSPETGGPDTQYF
TGTGCCAGCAGTCCAGAGACAGGGGGCCCAGATACGCAGTATTTT
>NA|TRBV12-3/TRBV12-4|TRBJ2-1|NA
CASATGGWIKFF
TGTGCCAGCGCTACAGGTGGGTGGATCAAGTTCTTC
>once|TRBV5-1|TRBJ2-7|NA
CASSGEDTSYEQYF
TGCGCCAGCAGCGGGGAGGACACCTCCTACGAGCAGTACTTC
>NA|TRBV5-6|TRBJ2-5|NA
CASSLMSAETQYF
TGTGCCAGCAGCTTGATGTCCGCGGAGACCCAGTACTTC